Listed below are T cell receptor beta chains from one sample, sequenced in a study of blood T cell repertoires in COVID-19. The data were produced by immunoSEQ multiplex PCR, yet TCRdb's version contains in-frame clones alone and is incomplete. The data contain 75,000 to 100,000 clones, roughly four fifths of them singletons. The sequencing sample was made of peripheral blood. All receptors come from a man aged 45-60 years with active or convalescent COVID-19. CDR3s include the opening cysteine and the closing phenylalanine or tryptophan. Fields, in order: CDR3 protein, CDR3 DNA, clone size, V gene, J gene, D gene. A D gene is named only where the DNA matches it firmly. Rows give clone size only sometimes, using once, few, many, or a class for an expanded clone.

cdr3_aa: CASSMSSGGYNEQFF
cdr3_nt: TGTGCCAGTAGTATGTCTAGCGGGGGCTACAATGAGCAGTTCTTC
clone_size: NA
v_call: TRBV19
j_call: TRBJ2-1
d_call: TRBD2

cdr3_aa: CASSMDIERGRTGELFF
cdr3_nt: TGTGCCAGTAGTATGGATATTGAAAGGGGGCGGACCGGGGAGCTGTTTTTT
clone_size: NA
v_call: TRBV19
j_call: TRBJ2-2
d_call: TRBD1

cdr3_aa: CASSQELGSTEAFF
cdr3_nt: TGCGCCAGCAGCCAAGAGTTGGGGAGCACTGAAGCTTTCTTT
clone_size: few
v_call: TRBV4-3
j_call: TRBJ1-1
d_call: NA

cdr3_aa: CASISGAQGREKLFF
cdr3_nt: TGTGCTAGCATCTCAGGGGCCCAGGGTAGAGAAAAACTGTTTTTT
clone_size: once
v_call: TRBV28
j_call: TRBJ1-4
d_call: NA

cdr3_aa: CASSQAREGSNQPQHF
cdr3_nt: TGCGCCAGCAGCCAAGCCAGGGAGGGCAGCAATCAGCCCCAGCATTTT
clone_size: NA
v_call: TRBV4-3
j_call: TRBJ1-5
d_call: NA

cdr3_aa: CAWSVQGVLGYTF
cdr3_nt: TGTGCCTGGAGTGTTCAGGGGGTTCTTGGCTACACCTTC
clone_size: NA
v_call: TRBV30
j_call: TRBJ1-2
d_call: TRBD1

cdr3_aa: CAWSVGTRRGETQYF
cdr3_nt: TGTGCCTGGAGTGTTGGGACTAGAAGGGGGGAGACCCAGTACTTC
clone_size: few
v_call: TRBV30
j_call: TRBJ2-5
d_call: TRBD2

cdr3_aa: CASSGQGADQPQHF
cdr3_nt: TGTGCCAGTAGTGGACAGGGGGCTGATCAGCCCCAGCATTTT
clone_size: once
v_call: TRBV19
j_call: TRBJ1-5
d_call: TRBD1

cdr3_aa: CASSEAGWVGANQPQHF
cdr3_nt: TGTGCCAGCAGTGAAGCTGGCTGGGTAGGGGCCAATCAGCCCCAGCATTTT
clone_size: NA
v_call: TRBV6-1
j_call: TRBJ1-5
d_call: NA

cdr3_aa: CASSQGTVTQETQYF
cdr3_nt: TGTGCCAGCAGCCAAGGAACAGTCACCCAAGAGACCCAGTACTTC
clone_size: NA
v_call: TRBV3-1/TRBV3-2
j_call: TRBJ2-5
d_call: NA

cdr3_aa: CASSIGQNEKLFF
cdr3_nt: TGTGCCAGTAGTATAGGACAAAATGAAAAACTGTTTTTT
clone_size: NA
v_call: TRBV19
j_call: TRBJ1-4
d_call: NA

cdr3_aa: CASSPGQMDYGYTF
cdr3_nt: TGTGCCAGCTCACCGGGACAGATGGACTATGGCTACACCTTC
clone_size: few
v_call: TRBV18
j_call: TRBJ1-2
d_call: TRBD1

cdr3_aa: CASRFPGGNTGELFF
cdr3_nt: TGTGCCAGCCGATTCCCCGGGGGGAACACCGGGGAGCTGTTTTTT
clone_size: NA
v_call: TRBV28
j_call: TRBJ2-2
d_call: NA

cdr3_aa: CASSIQSFQETQYF
cdr3_nt: TGTGCCAGTAGTATTCAGTCATTCCAAGAGACCCAGTACTTC
clone_size: few
v_call: TRBV19
j_call: TRBJ2-5
d_call: NA

cdr3_aa: CASNSGNTGELFF
cdr3_nt: TGCGCCAGCAATTCCGGGAACACCGGGGAGCTGTTTTTT
clone_size: NA
v_call: TRBV5-1
j_call: TRBJ2-2
d_call: NA

cdr3_aa: CATLAGGPNNEQFF
cdr3_nt: TGTGCCACGCTAGCGGGGGGGCCCAACAATGAGCAGTTCTTC
clone_size: once
v_call: TRBV28
j_call: TRBJ2-1
d_call: TRBD2

cdr3_aa: CASAPGQANTEAFF
cdr3_nt: TGTGCTAGTGCCCCGGGACAGGCCAACACTGAAGCTTTCTTT
clone_size: NA
v_call: TRBV12-5
j_call: TRBJ1-1
d_call: TRBD1

cdr3_aa: CASSINEGAVGELFF
cdr3_nt: TGTGCCAGTAGTATTAATGAGGGGGCTGTCGGGGAGCTGTTTTTT
clone_size: NA
v_call: TRBV19
j_call: TRBJ2-2
d_call: TRBD1

cdr3_aa: CASSTGGLGETQYF
cdr3_nt: TGTGCCAGCAGCACCGGCGGCCTGGGAGAGACCCAGTACTTC
clone_size: few
v_call: TRBV9
j_call: TRBJ2-5
d_call: NA

cdr3_aa: CASSLGGGTYEQYF
cdr3_nt: TGTGCCAGCAGCTTAGGGGGCGGAACCTACGAGCAGTACTTC
clone_size: NA
v_call: TRBV11-2
j_call: TRBJ2-7
d_call: NA

cdr3_aa: CASSRASRPETQYF
cdr3_nt: TGTGCCAGCAGCAGGGCTTCGCGACCAGAGACCCAGTACTTC
clone_size: NA
v_call: TRBV28
j_call: TRBJ2-5
d_call: NA

cdr3_aa: CASSLGAGDLYEQYF
cdr3_nt: TGTGCCAGCAGTTTAGGGGCGGGGGACCTCTACGAGCAGTACTTC
clone_size: few
v_call: TRBV28
j_call: TRBJ2-7
d_call: TRBD2

cdr3_aa: CAISEGQGDYGYTF
cdr3_nt: TGTGCCATCAGCGAAGGACAGGGCGACTATGGCTACACCTTC
clone_size: NA
v_call: TRBV10-3
j_call: TRBJ1-2
d_call: TRBD1

cdr3_aa: CASSPPGAASTDTQYF
cdr3_nt: TGTGCCAGCTCACCACCGGGGGCTGCTAGCACAGATACGCAGTATTTT
clone_size: NA
v_call: TRBV18
j_call: TRBJ2-3
d_call: NA